A selection of T cell receptor beta chains follows, all from one sample in a study of OX40 agonist ivuxolimab in advanced cancers. The method was immunoSEQ multiplex PCR; TCRdb's version includes in-frame clones alone and lacks a portion of them. The repertoire includes about 24,000 clones, 65% to 85% of them detected once, and around 16% sits in the top ten. The source was CD4+ or CD8+ T cells sorted from blood, collected in a trial of the OX40 agonist ivuxolimab. The receptors derive from an adult with an advanced solid tumor such as melanoma, head and neck, liver or kidney cancer. Each CDR3 is given with its conserved first and last residue. A D gene is named only where the DNA matches it firmly. Clone size is shown for a subset of rows, as once, few, many or a class of expanded clone.

TRBJ1-1,.,TRBV19,.,TGTGCCAGTAGTGACCACGGACAAACTGAAGCTTTCTTT,CASSDHGQTEAFF
TRBJ2-1,.,TRBV7-3,.,TGTGCCAGCAGCTCGGAGAGCTCCTACAATGAGCAGTTCTTC,CASSSESSYNEQFF
TRBJ1-6,TRBD1,TRBV5-6,.,TGTGCCAGCAGCTGGGAGGGACAGGGCGTTTATTCACCCCTCCACTTT,CASSWEGQGVYSPLHF
TRBJ2-1,.,TRBV6-5,.,TGTGCCAGCACCATGAACAATGAGCAGTTCTTC,CASTMNNEQFF
TRBJ2-3,.,TRBV10-3,.,TGTGCCAGCAGTTACAGTCGTAGCACAGATACGCAGTATTTT,CASSYSRSTDTQYF
TRBJ2-7,.,TRBV30,few,TGTGCCTGGAGTAGAGTCCGAATTGCTCGACAGCAGTACTTC,CAWSRVRIARQQYF
TRBJ2-5,.,TRBV27,.,TGTGCCAGCAGTTTATGGGGTGCGGAGACCCAGTACTTC,CASSLWGAETQYF
TRBJ2-7,TRBD1,TRBV7-6,.,TGTGCCAGCAGCTTCAGACAGGGACGGTTCGGCGAGCAGTACTTC,CASSFRQGRFGEQYF
TRBJ2-7,.,TRBV18,few,TGTGCCAGCTCACCGTCGGAGGAGCAGTACTTC,CASSPSEEQYF
TRBJ2-3,.,TRBV11-3,.,TGTGCCAGCAGCTTAGAGGGTTTTCTGCGGGAAGGCACAGATACGCAGTATTTT,CASSLEGFLREGTDTQYF
TRBJ2-7,.,TRBV19,once,TGTGCCAGTAGTATAGAAACGGCCTACGAGCAGTACTTC,CASSIETAYEQYF
TRBJ1-2,.,TRBV10-3,.,TGTGCCATCAGTGTTGGTGATGGCTACACCTTC,CAISVGDGYTF
TRBJ2-7,TRBD2,TRBV10-1,few,TGCGCCAGCAGTGGCGGGGGGCAGGGATCTTACGAGCAGTACTTC,CASSGGGQGSYEQYF
TRBJ2-5,TRBD2,TRBV10-3,.,TGTGCCATCAGCCAGCGGGAGGTAGAGACCCAGTACTTC,CAISQREVETQYF
TRBJ1-3,.,TRBV6-5,once,TGTGCCAGCAGTTATTCCCAGGGACCTGGAAACACCATATATTTT,CASSYSQGPGNTIYF
TRBJ1-1,.,TRBV5-1,.,TGCGCCAGCAGCTTGGAGCAGGGTAGAGCTTTCTTT,CASSLEQGRAFF
TRBJ1-2,.,TRBV2,few,TGTGCCAGTACGACAGTCGGCTATGGCTACACCTTC,CASTTVGYGYTF
TRBJ2-5,.,TRBV2,.,TGTGCCACATCGCGGGACCTACAAGAGACCCAGTACTTC,CATSRDLQETQYF
TRBJ1-5,.,TRBV5-1,once,TGCGCCAGCAGCTTGGACGGCTATAGCAATCAGCCCCAGCATTTT,CASSLDGYSNQPQHF
TRBJ2-7,.,TRBV5-4,.,TGTGCCACCTATGGGTCCCACGAGCAGTACTTC,CATYGSHEQYF
TRBJ2-7,TRBD2,TRBV11-3,once,TGTGCCAGCAGCTTACGTGGGCTCCAGCGGGGGACCTACGAGCAGTACTTC,CASSLRGLQRGTYEQYF
TRBJ2-1,.,TRBV10-3,.,TGTGCCATCAGTGGGTCGGACCAGACTAGGTCCTCTGAGCAGTTCTTC,CAISGSDQTRSSEQFF
TRBJ1-6,.,TRBV6-1,.,TGTGCCAGCAGTGCGTTGGGTGCAGGCTCACCCCTCCACTTT,CASSALGAGSPLHF
TRBJ2-3,TRBD2,TRBV11-3,.,TGTGCCAGCAGCTCCCGGACTAGCGGGGGGGTGAGTGGCACAGATACGCAGTATTTT,CASSSRTSGGVSGTDTQYF
TRBJ1-5,TRBD1,TRBV2,.,TGTGCCAGCACGGCCCAGGGGGGGCAGCCCCAGCATTTT,CASTAQGGQPQHF
TRBJ1-1,TRBD1,TRBV30,.,TGTGCCTGGAGGACAGGGAGAGACACTGAAGCTTTCTTT,CAWRTGRDTEAFF
TRBJ1-1,.,TRBV4-3,.,TGCGCCAGCAGCCAAGAACGACAGTACACTGAAGCTTTCTTT,CASSQERQYTEAFF
TRBJ2-7,TRBD2,TRBV18,.,TGTGCCAGCTCACCCCGGACTAGCGGGAATTTCGAGCAGTACTTC,CASSPRTSGNFEQYF
TRBJ1-2,.,TRBV5-1,.,TGCGCCAGCGGCCTGGACAGCCCTAACTATGGCTACACCTTC,CASGLDSPNYGYTF
TRBJ1-1,.,TRBV7-3,.,TGTGCCAGCAGCTTAAGTCTGGGGGTGAACACTGAAGCTTTCTTT,CASSLSLGVNTEAFF
TRBJ1-6,TRBD1,TRBV6-5,.,TGTGCCAGCAGCTCCCCGGGACAGAATTCACCCCTCCACTTT,CASSSPGQNSPLHF
TRBJ1-1,.,TRBV6-5,.,TGTGCCAGCACCTACGGGGGGCGGGCTACTGAAGCTTTCTTT,CASTYGGRATEAFF
TRBJ2-7,.,TRBV7-2,.,TGTGCCAGCAGCTTAGGTCAGGGGGGGTACGAGCAGTACTTC,CASSLGQGGYEQYF
TRBJ2-2,.,TRBV5-6,.,TGTGCCAGCAGGCCGGGGGAGTGGACCGGGGAGCTGTTTTTT,CASRPGEWTGELFF
TRBJ2-7,TRBD1,TRBV9,.,TGTGCCAGCAGCGTGGGACAGGGAACTCCCGAGCAGTACTTC,CASSVGQGTPEQYF
TRBJ1-4,.,TRBV7-8,.,TGTGCCAGCAGCTCGCGGGGGGCTTCTAATGAAAAACTGTTTTTT,CASSSRGASNEKLFF
TRBJ2-1,.,TRBV13,.,TGTGCCACCGGGACCCGCGGGGGCCCTCTATACAATGAGCAGTTCTTC,CATGTRGGPLYNEQFF
TRBJ2-6,.,TRBV2,.,TGTGCCAGCAGTGAGGGGTGGGCCAACGTCCTGACTTTC,CASSEGWANVLTF
TRBJ1-2,.,TRBV7-2,.,TGTGCCAGCAGCTTAGACAGTTCTGGAAACTATGGCTACACCTTC,CASSLDSSGNYGYTF
TRBJ2-2,TRBD1,TRBV6-4,.,TGTGCCAGCAGGAGACAGGGGGCGAACACCGGGGAGCTGTTTTTT,CASRRQGANTGELFF
TRBJ1-2,.,TRBV19,.,TGTGCCAGTAGTATCATGGGTTCTACTGGCTACACCTTC,CASSIMGSTGYTF
TRBJ2-5,TRBD2,TRBV5-6,once,TGTGCCAGCAGCCACTGGCCGGGACTAGCTGAAGAGACCCAGTACTTC,CASSHWPGLAEETQYF
TRBJ1-6,TRBD1,TRBV9,once,TGTGCCAGCAGCCCCCCGCAGGGGGCGAGGCAAAATTCACCCCTCCACTTT,CASSPPQGARQNSPLHF
TRBJ2-5,.,TRBV7-7,.,TGTGCTAGCAGCTTAGACTTCGAAGAGACCCAGTACTTC,CASSLDFEETQYF
TRBJ2-7,TRBD2,TRBV7-8,.,TGTGCCAGCAGGTTAGGTGGACTAGCCTACGAGCAGTACTTC,CASRLGGLAYEQYF
TRBJ1-1,.,TRBV2,once,TGTGCCAGCAGTGAGATCGTGGGGGTCACTGAAGCTTTCTTT,CASSEIVGVTEAFF
TRBJ1-3,.,TRBV19,.,TGTGCCAGTACCCCTAAAGTTCAAGGGACGAGCTCTGGAAACACCATATATTTT,CASTPKVQGTSSGNTIYF
TRBJ2-5,.,TRBV21-1,.,TGTGCCAGCAGCAAACCTTCATCCTTTTCTAGCGGGGGCCCCCCGCTGACCCAGTACTTC,CASSKPSSFSSGGPPLTQYF
TRBJ2-5,TRBD2,TRBV7-2,.,TGTGCCAGCAGCTTAGCGCGAGGGACTAGCCAAGAGACCCAGTACTTC,CASSLARGTSQETQYF
TRBJ1-6,.,TRBV19,.,TGTGCCAGTAGTATCCATAGGACAGATGATTCACCCCTCCACTTT,CASSIHRTDDSPLHF